Listed below are T cell receptor beta chains from one sample, sequenced in a study of cytomegalovirus exposure and HLA in healthy donors. Repertoires were generated with immunoSEQ multiplex PCR, while TCRdb's copy carries only in-frame clones and drops some. Among roughly 100,000 clones listed, 63% were seen once. Sequenced material: PBMCs. These receptors originate from a human donor in good health. The conserved cysteine and the conserved F or W are not part of the CDR3 here.

V	J	CDR3
TRBV7-9	TRBJ2-3	ASSSGHSSSTDTQY
TRBV28	TRBJ2-3	ASSPGGTDTQY
TRBV5-1	TRBJ2-2	ASSFLAGGNTGELF
TRBV6-1	TRBJ1-1	ASRKTGRSTEAF
TRBV21-1	TRBJ2-5	ASSKDREYQETQY
TRBV18	TRBJ1-1	ASSPGTGTKNTEAF
TRBV10-3	TRBJ1-1	AISQAVDTEAF
TRBV20-1	TRBJ2-1	SARDRTGLL
TRBV4-2	TRBJ2-3	ASSQEDSPTDTQY
TRBV10-1	TRBJ2-1	ASSDQGYEQF
TRBV4-2	TRBJ2-3	ASSQDSVRGQSQY
TRBV4-2	TRBJ1-3	ASSQGGGHGNTIY
TRBV5-4	TRBJ2-1	ASSYGTSGIDEQF
TRBV7-9	TRBJ2-1	ASSSWGQGVNEQF
TRBV2	TRBJ1-6	ASSTGDRGAYNSPLH
TRBV7-9	TRBJ2-1	ASSLDSYNEQF
TRBV27	TRBJ2-7	ASSLLGSGYEQY
TRBV7-6	TRBJ2-1	ASSLGGPVRGEEQF
TRBV4-1	TRBJ2-2	ASSPGTSGRETGELF
TRBV9	TRBJ2-1	ASSVRGGIYNEQF
TRBV11-2	TRBJ2-1	ASSFGTGTGDLVEQF
TRBV5-4	TRBJ1-6	ASSLGRGVDNSPLH
TRBV5-6	TRBJ2-7	ASSLATGGPMNEQY
TRBV5-1	TRBJ1-4	ASSLEAEALGNEKLF
TRBV6-6	TRBJ1-5	ASSYQGGGNQPQH
TRBV6-4	TRBJ2-1	ASSGLAGGNEQF
TRBV15	TRBJ2-1	ATGRTVYNEQF
TRBV10-3	TRBJ1-5	AISESANSYSNQPQH
TRBV9	TRBJ1-2	ASSVGGGSNYGYT
TRBV5-4	TRBJ1-1	ATTRGIGDTEAF
TRBV10-3	TRBJ2-3	AISLTDTQY
TRBV11-2	TRBJ1-2	ASSPYGQGIGYT
TRBV5-8	TRBJ2-3	ASSFPTGGTDTQY
TRBV13	TRBJ2-2	ASSRGPTGELF
TRBV5-1	TRBJ2-2	ASSLTSGAANTGELF
TRBV4-1	TRBJ2-2	ASSRASPGLAGAGELF
TRBV4-2	TRBJ2-3	ASSQGEGPTTDTQY
TRBV7-8	TRBJ1-4	ASSLELVGEKLF
TRBV5-1	TRBJ2-7	ASRVAGGPSDEQY
TRBV5-1	TRBJ2-3	ASSSGSWSDTQY
TRBV11-2	TRBJ2-7	ASSNLAGIAYEQY
TRBV27	TRBJ2-6	ASSSNSGANVLT
TRBV5-4	TRBJ2-7	ASSEQGAYEQY
TRBV4-1	TRBJ2-3	ASSQDGGGGGTDTQY
TRBV7-6	TRBJ1-1	ASSLLDRTTEAF
TRBV6-5	TRBJ2-1	ASKGPIEGEQF